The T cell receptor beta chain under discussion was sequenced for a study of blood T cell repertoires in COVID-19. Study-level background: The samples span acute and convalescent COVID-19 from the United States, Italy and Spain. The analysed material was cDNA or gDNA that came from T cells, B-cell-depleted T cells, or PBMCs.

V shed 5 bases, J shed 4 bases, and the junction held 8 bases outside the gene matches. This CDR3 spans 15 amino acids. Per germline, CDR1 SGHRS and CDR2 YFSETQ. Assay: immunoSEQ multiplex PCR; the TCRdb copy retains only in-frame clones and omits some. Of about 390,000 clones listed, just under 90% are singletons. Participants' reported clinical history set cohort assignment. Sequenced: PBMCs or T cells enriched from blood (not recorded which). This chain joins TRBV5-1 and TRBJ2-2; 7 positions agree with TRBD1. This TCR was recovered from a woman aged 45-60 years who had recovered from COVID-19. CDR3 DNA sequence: TGCGCCAGCAGATCCGAGGGGGCCGGCACCGGGGAGCTGTTTTTT. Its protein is CASRSEGAGTGELFF.